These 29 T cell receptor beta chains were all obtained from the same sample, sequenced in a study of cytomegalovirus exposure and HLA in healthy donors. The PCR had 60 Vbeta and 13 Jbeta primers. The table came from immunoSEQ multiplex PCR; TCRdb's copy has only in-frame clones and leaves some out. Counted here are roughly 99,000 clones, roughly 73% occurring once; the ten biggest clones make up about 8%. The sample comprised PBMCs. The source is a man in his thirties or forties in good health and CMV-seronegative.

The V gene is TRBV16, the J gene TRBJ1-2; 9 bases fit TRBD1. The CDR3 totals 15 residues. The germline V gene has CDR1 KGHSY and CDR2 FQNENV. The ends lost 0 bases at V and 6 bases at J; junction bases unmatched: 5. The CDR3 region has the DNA TGTGCCAGCAGCCAATCAGGGGACAGGGCGGATGGCTACACCTTC. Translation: CASSQSGDRADGYTF.

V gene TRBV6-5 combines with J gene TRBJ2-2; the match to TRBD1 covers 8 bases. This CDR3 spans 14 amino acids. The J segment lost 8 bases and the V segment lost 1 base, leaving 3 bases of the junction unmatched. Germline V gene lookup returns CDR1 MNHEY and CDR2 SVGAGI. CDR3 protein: CASSYLTGAGELFF. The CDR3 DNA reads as TGTGCCAGCAGTTACTTGACAGGGGCTGGGGAGCTGTTTTTT.

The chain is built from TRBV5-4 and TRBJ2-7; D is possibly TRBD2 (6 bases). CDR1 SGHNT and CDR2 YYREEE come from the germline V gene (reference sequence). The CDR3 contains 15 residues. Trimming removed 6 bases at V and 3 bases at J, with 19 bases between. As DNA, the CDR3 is TGTGCCAGCACCCCGGGAGAAGATGGAGGCTACGAGCAGTACTTC. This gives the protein CASTPGEDGGYEQYF. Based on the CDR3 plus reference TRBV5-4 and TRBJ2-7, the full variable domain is ETGVTQSPTHLIKTRGQQVTLRCSSQSGHNTVSWYQQALGQGPQFIFQYYREEENGRGNFPPRFSGLQFPNYSSELNVNALELDDSALYLCASTPGEDGGYEQYFGPGTRLTVT.

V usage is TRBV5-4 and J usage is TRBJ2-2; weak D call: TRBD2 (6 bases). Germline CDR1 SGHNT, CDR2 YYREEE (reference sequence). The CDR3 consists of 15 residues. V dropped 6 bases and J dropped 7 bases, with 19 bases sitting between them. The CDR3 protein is CASMEGHSGGGELFF. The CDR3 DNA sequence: TGTGCCAGCATGGAAGGGCACTCCGGGGGCGGGGAGCTGTTTTTT. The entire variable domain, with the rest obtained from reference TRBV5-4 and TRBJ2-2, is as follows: ETGVTQSPTHLIKTRGQQVTLRCSSQSGHNTVSWYQQALGQGPQFIFQYYREEENGRGNFPPRFSGLQFPNYSSELNVNALELDDSALYLCASMEGHSGGGELFFGEGSRLTVL.

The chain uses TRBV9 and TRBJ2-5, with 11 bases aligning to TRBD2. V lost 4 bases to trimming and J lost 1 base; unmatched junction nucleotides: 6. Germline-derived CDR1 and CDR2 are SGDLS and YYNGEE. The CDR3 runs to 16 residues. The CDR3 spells CASSKGTSGPQETQYF. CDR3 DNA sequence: TGTGCCAGCAGCAAGGGGACTAGCGGTCCCCAAGAGACCCAGTACTTC. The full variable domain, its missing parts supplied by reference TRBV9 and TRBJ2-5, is DSGVTQTPKHLITATGQRVTLRCSPRSGDLSVYWYQQSLDQGLQFLIQYYNGEERAKGNILERFSAQQFPDLHSELNLSSLELGDSALYFCASSKGTSGPQETQYFGPGTRLLVL.

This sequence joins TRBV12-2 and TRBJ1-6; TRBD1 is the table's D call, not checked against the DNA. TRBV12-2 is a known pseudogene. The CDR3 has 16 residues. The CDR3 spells CASRLEPGQGNSPLHF. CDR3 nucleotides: TGTGCAAGTCGCTTAGAACCGGGACAGGGGAATTCACCCCTCCACTTT.

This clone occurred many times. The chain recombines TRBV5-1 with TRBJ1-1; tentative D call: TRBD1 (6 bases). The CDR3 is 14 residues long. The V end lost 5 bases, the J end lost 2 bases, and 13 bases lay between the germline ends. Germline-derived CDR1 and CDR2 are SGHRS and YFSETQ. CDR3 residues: CASRQDSSNTEAFF. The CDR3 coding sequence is TGCGCCAGCAGACAGGACAGTTCAAACACTGAAGCTTTCTTT.

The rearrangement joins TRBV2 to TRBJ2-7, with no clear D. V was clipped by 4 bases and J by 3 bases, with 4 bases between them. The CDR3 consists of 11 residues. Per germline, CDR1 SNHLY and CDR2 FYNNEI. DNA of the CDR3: TGTGCCAGCAGTGCAATCTACGAGCAGTACTTC. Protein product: CASSAIYEQYF.

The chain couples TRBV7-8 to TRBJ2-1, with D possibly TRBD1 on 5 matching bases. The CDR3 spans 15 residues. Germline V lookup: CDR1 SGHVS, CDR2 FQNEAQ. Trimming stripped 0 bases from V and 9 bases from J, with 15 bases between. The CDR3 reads CASSLAAGQLSEQFF. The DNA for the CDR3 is TGTGCCAGCAGCTTAGCGGCAGGGCAACTCAGTGAGCAGTTCTTC.

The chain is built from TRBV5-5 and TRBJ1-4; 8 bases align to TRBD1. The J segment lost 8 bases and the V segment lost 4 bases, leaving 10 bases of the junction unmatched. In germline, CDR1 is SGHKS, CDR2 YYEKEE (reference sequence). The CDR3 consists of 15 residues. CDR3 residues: CASSGGQGSYEKLFF. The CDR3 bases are TGTGCCAGCAGCGGCGGACAGGGAAGTTACGAAAAACTGTTTTTT. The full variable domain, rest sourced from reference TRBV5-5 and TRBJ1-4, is DAGVTQSPTHLIKTRGQQVTLRCSPISGHKSVSWYQQVLGQGPQFIFQYYEKEERGRGNFPDRFSARQFPNYSSELNVNALLLGDSALYLCASSGGQGSYEKLFFGSGTQLSVL.

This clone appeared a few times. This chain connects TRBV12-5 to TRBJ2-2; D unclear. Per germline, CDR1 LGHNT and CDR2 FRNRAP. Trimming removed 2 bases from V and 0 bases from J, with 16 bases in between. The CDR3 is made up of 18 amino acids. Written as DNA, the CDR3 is TGTGCTAGTGGTTTGCCCCTCTGGAGTATATCGAACACCGGGGAGCTGTTTTTT. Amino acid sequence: CASGLPLWSISNTGELFF.

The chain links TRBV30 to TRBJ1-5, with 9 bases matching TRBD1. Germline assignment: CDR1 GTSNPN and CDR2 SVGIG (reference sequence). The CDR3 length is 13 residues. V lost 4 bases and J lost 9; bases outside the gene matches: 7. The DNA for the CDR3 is TGTGCCTGGAACGGACAGGGGACGGGGCCCCAGCATTTT. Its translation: CAWNGQGTGPQHF.

The CDR3 protein is CASSQESVRVGTEAFF. The CDR3 DNA follows: TGTGCCAGCAGCCAAGAGTCGGTCAGGGTGGGCACTGAAGCTTTCTTT. The chain recombines TRBV4-2 with TRBJ1-1; possible D gene TRBD1, 5 bases. In germline, CDR1 is LGHNA, CDR2 YNFKEQ. The CDR3 sequence is 16 residues long. Trimming took 0 bases from V and 4 from J, leaving 15 bases between them.

The CDR3 coding sequence is TGTGCCAGCTCTCTGGCCGGGACAGATAGCAATCAGCCCCAGCATTTT. As protein: CASSLAGTDSNQPQHF. The V and J genes are TRBV18 and TRBJ1-5; 7 nucleotides match TRBD1. The CDR3 runs 16 residues. Germline V gives CDR1 KGHSH, CDR2 LQKENI. Trimming took 6 bases from V and 0 from J; bases not matched to a gene: 8. Complete variable domain (other parts from reference TRBV18 and TRBJ1-5): NAGVMQNPRHLVRRRGQEARLRCSPMKGHSHVYWYRQLPEEGLKFMVYLQKENIIDESGMPKERFSAEFPKEGPSILRIQQVVRGDSAAYFCASSLAGTDSNQPQHFGDGTRLSIL.

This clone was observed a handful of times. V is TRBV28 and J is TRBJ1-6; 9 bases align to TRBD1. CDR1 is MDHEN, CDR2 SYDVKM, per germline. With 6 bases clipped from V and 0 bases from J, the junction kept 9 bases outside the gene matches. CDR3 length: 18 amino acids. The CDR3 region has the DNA TGTGCCAGCAGCCTGACAGGGGGAATGAGCTCCTATAATTCACCCCTCCACTTT. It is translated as CASSLTGGMSSYNSPLHF.

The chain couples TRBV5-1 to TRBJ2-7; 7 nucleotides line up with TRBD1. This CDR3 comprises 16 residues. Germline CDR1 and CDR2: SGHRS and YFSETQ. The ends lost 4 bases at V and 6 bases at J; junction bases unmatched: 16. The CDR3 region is CASSPRSTGTRSEQYF. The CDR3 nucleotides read TGCGCCAGCAGCCCGAGGTCGACAGGGACGAGGAGCGAGCAGTACTTC.

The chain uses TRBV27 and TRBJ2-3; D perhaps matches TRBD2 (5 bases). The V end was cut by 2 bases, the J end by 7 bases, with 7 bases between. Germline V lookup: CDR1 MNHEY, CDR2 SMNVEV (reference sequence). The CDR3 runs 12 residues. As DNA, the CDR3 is TGTGCCAGCAGTTTAGAGGGCCATACGCAGTATTTT. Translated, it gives CASSLEGHTQYF.

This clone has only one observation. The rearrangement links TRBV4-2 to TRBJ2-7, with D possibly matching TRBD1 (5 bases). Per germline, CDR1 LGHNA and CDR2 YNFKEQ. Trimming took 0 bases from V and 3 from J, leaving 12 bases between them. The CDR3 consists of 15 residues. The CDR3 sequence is CASSQDIATDYEQYF. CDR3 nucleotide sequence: TGTGCCAGCAGCCAAGATATTGCGACAGACTACGAGCAGTACTTC.

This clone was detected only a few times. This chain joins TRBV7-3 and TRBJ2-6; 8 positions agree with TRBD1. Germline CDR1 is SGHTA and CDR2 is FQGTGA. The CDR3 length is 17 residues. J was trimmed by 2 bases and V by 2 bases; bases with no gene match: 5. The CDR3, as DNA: TGTGCCAGCAGCTTATCCCCACAGGGGGCTGGGGCCAACGTCCTGACTTTC. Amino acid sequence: CASSLSPQGAGANVLTF. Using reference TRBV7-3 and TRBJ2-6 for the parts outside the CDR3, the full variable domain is GAGVSQTPSNKVTEKGKYVELRCDPISGHTALYWYRQSLGQGPEFLIYFQGTGAADDSGLPNDRFFAVRPEGSVSTLKIQRTERGDSAVYLCASSLSPQGAGANVLTFGAGSRLTVL.

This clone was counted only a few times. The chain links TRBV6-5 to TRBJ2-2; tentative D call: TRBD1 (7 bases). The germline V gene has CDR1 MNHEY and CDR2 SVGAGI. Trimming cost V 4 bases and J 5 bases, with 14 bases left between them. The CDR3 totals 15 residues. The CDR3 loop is CASSSRGEATGELFF. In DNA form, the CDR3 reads TGTGCCAGCAGTTCCAGGGGGGAGGCGACCGGGGAGCTGTTTTTT.

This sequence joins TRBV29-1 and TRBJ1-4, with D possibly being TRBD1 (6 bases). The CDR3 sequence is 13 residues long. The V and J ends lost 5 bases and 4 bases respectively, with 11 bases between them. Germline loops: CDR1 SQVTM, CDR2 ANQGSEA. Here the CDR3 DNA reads TGCAGCGTTAACAGGGCCGGTAATGAAAAACTGTTTTTT. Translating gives CSVNRAGNEKLFF.

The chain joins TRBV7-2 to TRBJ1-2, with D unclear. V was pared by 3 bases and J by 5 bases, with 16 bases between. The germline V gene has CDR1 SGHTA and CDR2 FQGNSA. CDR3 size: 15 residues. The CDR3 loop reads CASSFLPGSSYGYTF. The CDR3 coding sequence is TGTGCCAGCAGCTTTCTCCCCGGGTCGAGTTATGGCTACACCTTC.

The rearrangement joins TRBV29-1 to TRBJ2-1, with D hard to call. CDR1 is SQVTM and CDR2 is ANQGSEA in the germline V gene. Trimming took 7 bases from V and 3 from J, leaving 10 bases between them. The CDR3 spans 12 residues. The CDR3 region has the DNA TGCAGCGCCAGGTTCGACTACAATGAGCAGTTCTTC. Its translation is CSARFDYNEQFF.

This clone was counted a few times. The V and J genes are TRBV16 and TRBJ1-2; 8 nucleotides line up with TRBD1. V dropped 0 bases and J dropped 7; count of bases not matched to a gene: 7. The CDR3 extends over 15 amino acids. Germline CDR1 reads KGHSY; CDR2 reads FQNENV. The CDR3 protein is CASSQSRQGRGGYTF. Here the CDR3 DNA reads TGTGCCAGCAGCCAATCTAGACAGGGGCGAGGTGGCTACACCTTC.

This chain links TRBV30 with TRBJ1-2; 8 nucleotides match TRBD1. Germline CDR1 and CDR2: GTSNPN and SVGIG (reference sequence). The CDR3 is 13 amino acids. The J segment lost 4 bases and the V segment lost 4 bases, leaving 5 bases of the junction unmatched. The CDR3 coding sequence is TGTGCCTGGAATCGGGACAGGAGCTATGGCTACACCTTC. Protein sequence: CAWNRDRSYGYTF. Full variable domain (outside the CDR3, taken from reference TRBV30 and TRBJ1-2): SQTIHQWPATLVQPVGSPLSLECTVEGTSNPNLYWYRQAAGRGLQLLFYSVGIGQISSEVPQNLSASRPQDRQFILSSKKLLLSDSGFYLCAWNRDRSYGYTFGSGTRLTVV.

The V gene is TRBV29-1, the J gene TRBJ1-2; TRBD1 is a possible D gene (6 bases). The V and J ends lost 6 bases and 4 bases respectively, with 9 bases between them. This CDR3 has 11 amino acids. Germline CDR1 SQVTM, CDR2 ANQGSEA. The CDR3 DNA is TGCAGCGTCAGAGGGGGCTATGGCTACACCTTC. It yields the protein CSVRGGYGYTF.

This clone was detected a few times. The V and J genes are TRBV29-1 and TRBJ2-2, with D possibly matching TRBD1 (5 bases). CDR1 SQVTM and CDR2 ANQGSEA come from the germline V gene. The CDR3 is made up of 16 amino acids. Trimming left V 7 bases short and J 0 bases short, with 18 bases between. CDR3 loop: CSAGREQASNTGELFF. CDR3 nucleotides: TGCAGCGCCGGAAGGGAACAGGCGTCGAACACCGGGGAGCTGTTTTTT.

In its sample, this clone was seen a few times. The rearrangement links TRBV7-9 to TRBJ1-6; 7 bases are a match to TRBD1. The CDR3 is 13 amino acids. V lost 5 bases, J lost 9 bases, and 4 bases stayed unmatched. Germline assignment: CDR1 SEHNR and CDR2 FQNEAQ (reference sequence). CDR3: CASSGTVGSPLHF. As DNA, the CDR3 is TGTGCCAGCAGCGGGACAGTGGGTTCACCCCTCCACTTT.

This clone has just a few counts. CDR3 protein: CASSVAPWTSGGGLGTQYF. CDR3 nucleotide sequence: TGTGCCAGCAGCGTAGCGCCTTGGACTAGCGGGGGGGGACTGGGGACCCAGTACTTC. The chain employs TRBV9 and TRBJ2-5; TRBD2 matches 15 bases. Germline V gives CDR1 SGDLS, CDR2 YYNGEE. The CDR3 is 19 amino acids. Germline trimming cut 0 bases from V and 7 bases from J; bases unmatched to any gene: 13.